These 20 T cell receptor beta chains share one sample of origin, sequenced in a study of OX40 agonist ivuxolimab in advanced cancers. Sequencing used immunoSEQ multiplex PCR; TCRdb keeps in-frame clones, though not all of them. Of approximately 67,000 clones detected, over 80% appear once; the ten largest clones hold around 2.5%. Source: CD4+ or CD8+ T cells sorted from blood, taken in a trial of the OX40 agonist ivuxolimab. These receptors all come from an adult with an advanced solid tumor such as melanoma, head and neck, liver or kidney cancer.

The chain is built from TRBV19 and TRBJ1-2; D remains ambiguous. The V end lost 4 bases, the J end lost 5 bases, and 11 bases lay between the germline ends. The CDR3 runs 13 residues. Germline V lookup: CDR1 LNHDA, CDR2 SQIVND (reference sequence). CDR3: CASSTDGVYGYTF. The DNA for the CDR3 is TGTGCCAGTAGTACGGACGGCGTTTATGGCTACACCTTC.

This chain connects TRBV19 to TRBJ1-1; maybe TRBD1 (6 bases). The CDR3 totals 14 residues. Per the germline V gene, CDR1 is LNHDA and CDR2 is SQIVND (reference sequence). The germline V and J ends were trimmed by 5 bases and 1 base, with 11 bases remaining between them. CDR3 protein: CASSLLTGNTEAFF. In nucleotides, the CDR3 is TGTGCCAGTAGTCTACTGACAGGGAACACTGAAGCTTTCTTT.

This clone was detected once. V and J are TRBV5-1 and TRBJ2-1; 11 bases align to TRBD2. Unmatched junction bases numbered 7, after V lost 4 bases and J lost 4 bases. The CDR3 is made up of 16 amino acids. Germline CDR1 reads SGHRS; CDR2 reads YFSETQ. The DNA for the CDR3 is TGCGCCAGCAGCCCGATACTAGCGGGAGTGTACAATGAGCAGTTCTTC. Protein: CASSPILAGVYNEQFF.

The rearrangement links TRBV7-2 to TRBJ2-5; D remains unclear. The J call is uncertain, as TRBJ2-7 better fits the DNA end. The CDR3 runs to 17 residues. The germline V gene encodes CDR1 SGHTA and CDR2 FQGNSA. CDR3 region: CASSLVSMRTPDYEQYF. Here the CDR3 DNA reads TGTGCCAGCAGCTTAGTATCGATGAGGACCCCAGACTACGAGCAGTACTTC.

The chain employs TRBV27 and TRBJ2-1; either TRBD1 or TRBD2 may supply D (5 bases each). CDR1 and CDR2 (germline): MNHEY, SMNVEV (reference sequence). This CDR3 has 14 amino acids. V lost 6 bases, J lost 3 bases, and 12 bases lay in between. In DNA, the CDR3 is TGTGCCAGCAGGGGACCCGAGTTCTACAATGAGCAGTTCTTC. The encoded protein is CASRGPEFYNEQFF.

The CDR3 is CSANAQGRDGTQYF. The DNA for the CDR3 is TGCAGCGCAAACGCCCAGGGGCGGGACGGGACCCAGTACTTC. The chain uses TRBV29-1 and TRBJ2-5; TRBD1 or TRBD2 may be the D gene (6 bases each). The length of the CDR3 is 14 residues. Per germline, CDR1 SQVTM and CDR2 ANQGSEA. V shed 7 bases and J shed 7 bases, with 22 bases lying between them.

The DNA of the CDR3 is TGTGCCAGTAGTATAGCACAGGAATATGGCTACACCTTC. Translated: CASSIAQEYGYTF. The rearrangement joins TRBV19 to TRBJ1-2, with D possibly matching TRBD1 (5 bases). Germline assignment: CDR1 LNHDA and CDR2 SQIVND (reference sequence). The CDR3 has 13 amino acids. V was pared by 1 base and J by 5 bases, with 8 bases between.

The CDR3, as DNA: TGTGCCAGCAGCTTAGGCCCGGGATTCCAAGAGACCCAGTACTTC. Translated, it gives CASSLGPGFQETQYF. V usage is TRBV7-2 and J usage is TRBJ2-5; perhaps TRBD2 as D (5 bases). Trimming took off 1 base at V and 1 base at J, with 10 bases between the two ends. The CDR3 has 15 residues. Germline assignment: CDR1 SGHTA and CDR2 FQGNSA.

This chain joins TRBV25-1 and TRBJ2-2; 9 nucleotides align to TRBD1. CDR1 is MGHDK, CDR2 SYGVNS, per germline. The length of the CDR3 is 17 residues. The junction had 6 bases not matched to a gene; V was cut back by 0 bases and J by 4 bases. CDR3 bases: TGTGCCAGCAGTGAATACCCAGGGACAGGGAGCACCGGGGAGCTGTTTTTT. The encoded protein is CASSEYPGTGSTGELFF.

This chain connects TRBV18 to TRBJ2-7, with D possibly TRBD2 on 5 matching bases. The CDR3 is 14 amino acids. Germline CDR1 is KGHSH and CDR2 is LQKENI. Trimming pared 2 bases from V and 5 bases from J, leaving 13 bases between. The CDR3 DNA is TGTGCCAGCTCACCAATAAACGGGAAGGACGAGCAGTACTTC. Protein product: CASSPINGKDEQYF.

The chain is built from TRBV5-4 and TRBJ2-7, with a possible D match to TRBD1 (5 bases). The V end was cut by 0 bases, the J end by 4 bases, with 14 bases between. The CDR3 consists of 15 residues. Germline-derived CDR1 and CDR2 are SGHNT and YYREEE (reference sequence). CDR3 DNA sequence: TGTGCCAGCAGCTTGGCGGTCGACAGTCGGTACGAGCAGTACTTC. Translated, it gives CASSLAVDSRYEQYF.

The chain combines TRBV5-4 with TRBJ2-5; D not certain. Germline-derived CDR1 and CDR2 are SGHNT and YYREEE (reference sequence). Trimming removed 0 bases from V and 2 bases from J, with 5 bases in between. This CDR3 is built from 13 residues. This CDR3 reads CASSLDYQETQYF. CDR3 bases: TGTGCCAGCAGCTTGGACTATCAAGAGACCCAGTACTTC.

This clone came up a few times. The chain carries TRBV10-3 and TRBJ1-2; 8 bases agree with TRBD1. V gave up 5 bases and J gave up 5 bases; unmatched junction bases: 10. This CDR3 comprises 15 residues. Germline CDR1 reads ENHRY; CDR2 reads SYGVKD. The DNA for the CDR3 is TGTGCCATCAGTCCCCCTCCCCAGGGGGCGTATGGCTACACCTTC. It is translated as CAISPPPQGAYGYTF.

The rearrangement joins TRBV30 to TRBJ1-1; D uncertain. Germline loops: CDR1 GTSNPN, CDR2 SVGIG (reference sequence). Trimming shortened V by 4 bases and J by 0 bases, and 18 bases separated the two germline ends. The CDR3 contains 16 residues. The CDR3 region is CAWTTKKGGLNTEAFF. The CDR3 nucleotides read TGTGCCTGGACTACAAAAAAGGGAGGTTTGAACACTGAAGCTTTCTTT.

This chain links TRBV19 with TRBJ2-3; D is unresolved. The CDR3 contains 13 residues. Germline V gives CDR1 LNHDA, CDR2 SQIVND (reference sequence). Deletions cut 4 bases from V and 2 bases from J, with 7 bases between. CDR3 coding DNA: TGTGCCAGTAGTAAGCAGGACACAGATACGCAGTATTTT. Its protein is CASSKQDTDTQYF.

This chain links TRBV11-3 with TRBJ2-3; D remains ambiguous. Germline CDR1 is SGHNT and CDR2 is YENEEA. CDR3 length: 11 residues. V shed 8 bases and J shed 2 bases, with 5 bases lying between them. The CDR3 reads CASRITDTQYF. CDR3 DNA: TGTGCCAGCCGAATCACAGATACGCAGTATTTT.

This chain joins TRBV18 and TRBJ1-3; D not certain. Between the trimmed V and J ends, which lost 2 bases and 2 bases, there was a span of 13 bases. CDR3 length: 16 amino acids. Germline V gives CDR1 KGHSH, CDR2 LQKENI. The CDR3 nucleotides read TGTGCCAGCTCACCAGATATGTCGGCTACTGGAAACACCATATATTTT. Translation gives CASSPDMSATGNTIYF.

This clone was detected only a few times. The chain recombines TRBV7-9 with TRBJ1-1; the D gene is possibly TRBD1 (5 bases). Germline V gives CDR1 SEHNR, CDR2 FQNEAQ (reference sequence). This CDR3 has 13 residues. V shed 1 base and J shed 11 bases, with 14 bases lying between them. The CDR3 here is CASSLEGPMAAFF. The CDR3 DNA is TGTGCCAGCAGCTTAGAGGGACCTATGGCGGCTTTCTTT.

The chain recombines TRBV7-2 with TRBJ2-7, with D possibly TRBD1 on 5 matching bases. Trimming removed 5 bases from V and 3 bases from J, with 8 bases in between. CDR3 size: 12 residues. Germline lookup yields CDR1 SGHTA and CDR2 FQGNSA. The CDR3 reads CASSLTGYEQYF. The CDR3, as DNA: TGTGCCAGCAGCCTTACAGGCTACGAGCAGTACTTC.

The genes are TRBV11-3 and TRBJ1-1; possible D gene TRBD1, 5 bases. Trimming shortened V by 6 bases and J by 3 bases, and 14 bases separated the two germline ends. The CDR3 has 14 amino acids. Germline assignment: CDR1 SGHNT and CDR2 YENEEA. The chain's CDR3 is CASSFRGGYTEAFF. CDR3 nucleotides: TGTGCCAGCAGTTTTCGCGGGGGATACACTGAAGCTTTCTTT.